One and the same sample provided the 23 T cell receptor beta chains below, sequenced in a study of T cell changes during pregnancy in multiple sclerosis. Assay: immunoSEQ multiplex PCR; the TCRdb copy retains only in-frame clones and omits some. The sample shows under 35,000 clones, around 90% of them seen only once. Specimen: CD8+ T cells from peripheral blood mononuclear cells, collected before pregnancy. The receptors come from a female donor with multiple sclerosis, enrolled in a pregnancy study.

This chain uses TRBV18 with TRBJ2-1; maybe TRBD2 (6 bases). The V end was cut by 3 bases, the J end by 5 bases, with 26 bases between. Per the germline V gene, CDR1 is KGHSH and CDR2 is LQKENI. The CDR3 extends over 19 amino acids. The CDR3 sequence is CASSPPMGGIVLGDNEQFF. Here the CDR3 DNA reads TGTGCCAGCTCACCCCCCATGGGGGGAATCGTCCTCGGCGACAATGAGCAGTTCTTC.

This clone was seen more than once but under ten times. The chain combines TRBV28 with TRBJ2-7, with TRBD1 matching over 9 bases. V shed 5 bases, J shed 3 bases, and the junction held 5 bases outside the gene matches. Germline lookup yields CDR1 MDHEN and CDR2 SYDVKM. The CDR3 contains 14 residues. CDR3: CASSSGQGYYEQYF. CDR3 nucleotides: TGTGCCAGCAGTAGTGGACAGGGGTACTACGAGCAGTACTTC.

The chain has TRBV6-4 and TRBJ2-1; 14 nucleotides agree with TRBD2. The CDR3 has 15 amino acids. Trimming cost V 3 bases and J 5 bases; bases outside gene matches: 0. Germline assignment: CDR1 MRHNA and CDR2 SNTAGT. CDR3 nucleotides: TGTGCCAGCAGTGAGGGACTAGCGGGAGACAATGAGCAGTTCTTC. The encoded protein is CASSEGLAGDNEQFF.

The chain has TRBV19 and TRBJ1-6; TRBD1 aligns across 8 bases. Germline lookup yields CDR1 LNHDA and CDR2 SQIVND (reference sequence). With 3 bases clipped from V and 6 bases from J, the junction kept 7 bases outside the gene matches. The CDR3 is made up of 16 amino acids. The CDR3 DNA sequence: TGTGCCAGTAGTATCCTCGGCGGACAGGGTAATTCACCCCTCCACTTT. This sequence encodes CASSILGGQGNSPLHF.

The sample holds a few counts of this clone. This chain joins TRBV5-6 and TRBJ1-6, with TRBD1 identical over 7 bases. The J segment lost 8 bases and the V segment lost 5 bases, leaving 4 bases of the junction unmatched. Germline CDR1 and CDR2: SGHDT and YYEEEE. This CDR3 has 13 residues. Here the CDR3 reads CASSWDRDSPLHF. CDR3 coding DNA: TGTGCCAGCAGTTGGGACAGAGATTCACCCCTCCACTTT.

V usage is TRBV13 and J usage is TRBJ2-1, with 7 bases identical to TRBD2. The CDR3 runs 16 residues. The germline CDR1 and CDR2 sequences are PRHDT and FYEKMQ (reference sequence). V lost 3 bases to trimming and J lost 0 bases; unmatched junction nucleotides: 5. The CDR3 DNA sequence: TGTGCCAGCAGCTTGGGACTATCCTACTCCTACAATGAGCAGTTCTTC. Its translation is CASSLGLSYSYNEQFF.

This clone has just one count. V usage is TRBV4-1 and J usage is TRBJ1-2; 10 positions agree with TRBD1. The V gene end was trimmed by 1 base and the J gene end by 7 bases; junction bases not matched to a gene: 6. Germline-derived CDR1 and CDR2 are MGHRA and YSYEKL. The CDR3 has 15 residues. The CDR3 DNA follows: TGCGCCAGCAGCCAAGTCGACAGGGGGCCTGGTGGCTACACCTTC. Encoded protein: CASSQVDRGPGGYTF.

CDR3 coding DNA: TGTGCCAGCAGCTCCCTAACTCGACAGGGGGCAGAGACCCAGTACTTC. It yields the protein CASSSLTRQGAETQYF. The V gene is TRBV5-5, the J gene TRBJ2-5; TRBD1 aligns across 10 bases. Germline CDR1 and CDR2: SGHKS and YYEKEE (reference sequence). The J segment lost 4 bases and the V segment lost 3 bases, leaving 9 bases of the junction unmatched. The CDR3 is 16 residues long.

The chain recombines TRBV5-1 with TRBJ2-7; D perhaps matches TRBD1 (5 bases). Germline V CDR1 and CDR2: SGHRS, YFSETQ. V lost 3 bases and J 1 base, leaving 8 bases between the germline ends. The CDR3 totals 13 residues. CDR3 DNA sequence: TGCGCCAGCAGCTCGGACACGTCCTACGAGCAGTACTTC. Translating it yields CASSSDTSYEQYF.

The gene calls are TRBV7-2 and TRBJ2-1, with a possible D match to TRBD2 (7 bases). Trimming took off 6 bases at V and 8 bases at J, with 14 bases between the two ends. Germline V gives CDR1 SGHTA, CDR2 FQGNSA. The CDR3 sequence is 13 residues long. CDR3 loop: CASREEGGYEQFF. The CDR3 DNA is TGTGCCAGCAGAGAAGAGGGGGGGTATGAGCAGTTCTTC.

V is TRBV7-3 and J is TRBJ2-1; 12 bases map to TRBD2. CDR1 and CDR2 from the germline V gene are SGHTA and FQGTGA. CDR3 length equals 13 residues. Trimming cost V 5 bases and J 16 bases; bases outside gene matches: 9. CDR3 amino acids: CASSTTSGGPLFF. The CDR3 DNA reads TGTGCCAGCAGCACCACTAGCGGGGGGCCCTTATTCTTC.

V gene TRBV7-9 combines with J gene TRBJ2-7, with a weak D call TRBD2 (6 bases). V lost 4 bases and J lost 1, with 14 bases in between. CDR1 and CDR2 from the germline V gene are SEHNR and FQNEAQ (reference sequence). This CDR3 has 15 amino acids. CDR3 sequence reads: CASSSGTRFSYEQYF. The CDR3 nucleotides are TGTGCCAGCAGCTCCGGGACTCGATTTTCCTACGAGCAGTACTTC. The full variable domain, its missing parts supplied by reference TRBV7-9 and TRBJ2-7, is DTGVSQNPRHKITKRGQNVTFRCDPISEHNRLYWYRQTLGQGPEFLTYFQNEAQLEKSRLLSDRFSAERPKGSFSTLEIQRTEQGDSAMYLCASSSGTRFSYEQYFGPGTRLTVT.

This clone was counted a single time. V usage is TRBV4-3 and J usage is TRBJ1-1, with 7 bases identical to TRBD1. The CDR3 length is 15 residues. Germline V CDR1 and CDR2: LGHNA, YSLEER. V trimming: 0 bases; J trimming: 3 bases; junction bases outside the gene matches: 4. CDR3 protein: CASSQEAQGHTEAFF. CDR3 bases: TGCGCCAGCAGCCAAGAGGCACAGGGGCACACTGAAGCTTTCTTT.

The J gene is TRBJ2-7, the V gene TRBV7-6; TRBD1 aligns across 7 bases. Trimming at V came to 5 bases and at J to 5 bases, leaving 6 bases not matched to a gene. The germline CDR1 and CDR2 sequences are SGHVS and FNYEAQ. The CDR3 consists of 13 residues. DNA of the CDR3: TGTGCCAGCAGCCAACAGGGGACGAACGAGCAGTACTTC. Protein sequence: CASSQQGTNEQYF.

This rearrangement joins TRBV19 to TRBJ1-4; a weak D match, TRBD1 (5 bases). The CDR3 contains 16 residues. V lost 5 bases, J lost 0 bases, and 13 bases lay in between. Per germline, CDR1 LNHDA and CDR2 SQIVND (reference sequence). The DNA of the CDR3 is TGTGCCAGTAGTGGCCGGGCGGGGCCAACTAATGAAAAACTGTTTTTT. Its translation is CASSGRAGPTNEKLFF.

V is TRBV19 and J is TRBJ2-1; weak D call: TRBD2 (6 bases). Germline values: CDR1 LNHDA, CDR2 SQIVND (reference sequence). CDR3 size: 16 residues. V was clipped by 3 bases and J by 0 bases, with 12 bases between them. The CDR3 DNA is TGTGCCAGTAGTATGCAGGCGGGATCCTCCTACAATGAGCAGTTCTTC. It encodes CASSMQAGSSYNEQFF.

CDR3 nucleotides: TGTGCCAGCAGCGACGACACAGGGGGCTCCTACAATGAGCAGTTCTTC. Its protein is CASSDDTGGSYNEQFF. The V and J genes are TRBV9 and TRBJ2-1; TRBD1 agrees at 8 bases. V lost 3 bases, J lost 0 bases, and 5 bases stayed unmatched. CDR3 size: 16 residues. Germline V lookup: CDR1 SGDLS, CDR2 YYNGEE.

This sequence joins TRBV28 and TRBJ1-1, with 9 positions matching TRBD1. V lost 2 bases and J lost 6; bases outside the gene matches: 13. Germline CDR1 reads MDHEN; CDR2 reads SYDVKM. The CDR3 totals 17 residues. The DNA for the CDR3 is TGTGCCAGCAGTTTAAGGTCGCCCTACAGGGGGCGGCCTGAAGCTTTCTTT. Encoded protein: CASSLRSPYRGRPEAFF. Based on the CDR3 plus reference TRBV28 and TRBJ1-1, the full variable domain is DVKVTQSSRYLVKRTGEKVFLECVQDMDHENMFWYRQDPGLGLRLIYFSYDVKMKEKGDIPEGYSVSREKKERFSLILESASTNQTSMYLCASSLRSPYRGRPEAFFGQGTRLTVV.

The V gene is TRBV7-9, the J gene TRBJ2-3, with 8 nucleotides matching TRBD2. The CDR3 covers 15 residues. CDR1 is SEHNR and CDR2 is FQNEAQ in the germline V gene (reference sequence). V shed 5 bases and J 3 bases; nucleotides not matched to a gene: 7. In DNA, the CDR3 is TGTGCCAGCAGCCCCTGGAGCGGGAGAACAGATACGCAGTATTTT. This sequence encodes CASSPWSGRTDTQYF.

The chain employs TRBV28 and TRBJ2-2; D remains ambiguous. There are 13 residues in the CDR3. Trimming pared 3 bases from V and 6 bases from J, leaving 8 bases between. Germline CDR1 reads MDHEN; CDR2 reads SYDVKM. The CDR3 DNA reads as TGTGCCAGCAGTTTTAGTCGATCCGGGGAGCTGTTTTTT. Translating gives CASSFSRSGELFF.

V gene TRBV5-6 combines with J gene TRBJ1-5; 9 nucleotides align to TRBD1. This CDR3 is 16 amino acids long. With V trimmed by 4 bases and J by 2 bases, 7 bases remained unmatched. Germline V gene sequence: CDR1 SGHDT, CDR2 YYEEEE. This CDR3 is CASSQTTGGGNQPQHF. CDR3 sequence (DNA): TGTGCCAGCAGCCAAACTACAGGGGGCGGCAATCAGCCCCAGCATTTT. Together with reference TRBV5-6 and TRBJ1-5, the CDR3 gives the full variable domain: DAGVTQSPTHLIKTRGQQVTLRCSPKSGHDTVSWYQQALGQGPQFIFQYYEEEERQRGNFPDRFSGHQFPNYSSELNVNALLLGDSALYLCASSQTTGGGNQPQHFGDGTRLSIL.

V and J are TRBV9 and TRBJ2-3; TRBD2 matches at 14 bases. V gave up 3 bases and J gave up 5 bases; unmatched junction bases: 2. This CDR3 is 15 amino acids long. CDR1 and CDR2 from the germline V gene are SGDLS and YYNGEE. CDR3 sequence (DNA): TGTGCCAGCAGCGCCGGGACTAGCGGGGGAGATACGCAGTATTTT. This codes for CASSAGTSGGDTQYF.

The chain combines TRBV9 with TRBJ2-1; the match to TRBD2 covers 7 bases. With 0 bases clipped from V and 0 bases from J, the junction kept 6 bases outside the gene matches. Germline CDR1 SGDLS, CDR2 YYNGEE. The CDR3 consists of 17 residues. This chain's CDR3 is CASSVGASGSSYNEQFF. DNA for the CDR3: TGTGCCAGCAGCGTAGGAGCTAGCGGTAGCTCCTACAATGAGCAGTTCTTC.